This T cell receptor (beta chain) is drawn from a study of cytomegalovirus exposure and HLA in healthy donors. Across the whole study: Falling in the Caucasian-associated ancestry cluster were 81% of around 370 genotyped donors. Study-level results: The authors enumerated around 150 TCR beta chains as linked to cytomegalovirus.

Germline CDR1 and CDR2: SGHRS and YFSETQ. J lost 7 bases, V lost 3 bases, and 5 bases had no gene match. This CDR3 is built from 13 residues. Points on this clone: The antigen is not known.

It was with 60 Vbeta and 13 Jbeta primers that the PCR ran. Produced via immunoSEQ multiplex PCR; TCRdb's table is partial and in-frame only. This table has 40,000 to 45,000 clones, 51% appearing once. The rearrangement uses TRBV5-1 and TRBJ2-7, with 9 bases fitting TRBD1. This TCR was sampled from a man aged 55 to 70 in good health and CMV-seronegative. The specimen was PBMCs. Here the CDR3 DNA reads TGCGCCAGCAGCTGGGGCGGACAGGGGGAGCAGTACTTC. It encodes CASSWGGQGEQYF. Full variable domain (missing parts from reference TRBV5-1 and TRBJ2-7): KAGVTQTPRYLIKTRGQQVTLSCSPISGHRSVSWYQQTPGQGLQFLFEYFSETQRNKGNFPGRFSGRQFSNSRSEMNVSTLELGDSALYLCASSWGGQGEQYFGPGTRLTVT.